The clone carrying this T cell receptor beta chain was picked up a small number of times. What it binds is not known. This entry belongs to a study of beta chain features in type 1 diabetes. Study as a whole: When patients were set against healthy donors, age, gender and cell yields were similar.

Every bit of the isolated RNA underwent reverse transcription, so sequencing read expressed TCRB transcripts. The study sequenced naive, central memory and regulatory T cell samples to an average of about 3.57 million reads. The data were produced by immunoSEQ multiplex PCR, yet TCRdb's version contains in-frame clones alone and is incomplete. The data contain around 710,000 clones, around 11% of them singletons. Averaging approximately 110 mL, one heparinised blood draw came from each individual donor. Study-level results: Patients with Type 1 diabetes showed moderately but significantly shorter TCRB CDR3s in all four CD4+ subsets.

The receptor comes from a man aged 30-40 years with type 1 diabetes. Sequencing used naive CD4+ T cells from blood.

CDR3 in amino acids: CASSEGQGKNEKLFF. CDR3 nucleotide sequence: TGTGCCAGCAGCGAAGGACAGGGCAAGAATGAAAAACTGTTTTTT. The chain joins TRBV7-9 to TRBJ1-4; 8 bases are shared with TRBD1. Germline lookup yields CDR1 SEHNR and CDR2 FQNEAQ (reference sequence). With 5 bases clipped from V and 5 bases from J, the junction kept 7 bases outside the gene matches. CDR3 length: 15 residues.